This T cell receptor beta chain was profiled in a study of blood T cell repertoires in COVID-19. In the study overall: Italy, Spain and the United States were the sources of the convalescent and acute COVID-19 samples.

This CDR3 has 15 residues. Germline V lookup: CDR1 SGHDT, CDR2 YYEEEE. The germline V and J ends were trimmed by 2 bases and 6 bases, with 15 bases remaining between them. TCRdb keeps only in-frame clones here, not all; method: immunoSEQ multiplex PCR. The sample consists of about 250,000 clones, 88% of them appearing once. The chain links TRBV5-6 to TRBJ2-1; D perhaps matches TRBD1 (5 bases). The receptor was isolated from an elderly man with acute or convalescent COVID-19. Specimen: peripheral blood. In nucleotides, the CDR3 is TGTGCCAGCAGCTTCTTGGGATTAGACAGCAATGAGCAGTTCTTC. Amino acids: CASSFLGLDSNEQFF.